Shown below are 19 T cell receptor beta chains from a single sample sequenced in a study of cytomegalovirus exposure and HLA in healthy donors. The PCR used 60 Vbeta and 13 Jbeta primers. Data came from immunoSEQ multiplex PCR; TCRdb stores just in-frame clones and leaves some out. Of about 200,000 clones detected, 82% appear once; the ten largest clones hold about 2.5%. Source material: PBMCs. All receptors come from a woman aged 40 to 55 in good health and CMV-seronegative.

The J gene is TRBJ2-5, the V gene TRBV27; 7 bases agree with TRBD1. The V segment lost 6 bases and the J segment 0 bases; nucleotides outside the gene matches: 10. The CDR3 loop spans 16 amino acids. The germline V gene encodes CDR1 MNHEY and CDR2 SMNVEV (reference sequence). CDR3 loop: CASRSYRGLYQETQYF. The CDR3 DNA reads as TGTGCCAGCAGGTCCTACAGGGGCCTGTACCAAGAGACCCAGTACTTC.

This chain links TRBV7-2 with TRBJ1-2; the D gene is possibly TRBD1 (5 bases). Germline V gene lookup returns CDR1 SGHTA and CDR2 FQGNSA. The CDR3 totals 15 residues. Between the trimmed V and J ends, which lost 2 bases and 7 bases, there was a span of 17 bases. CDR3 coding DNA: TGTGCCAGCAGCTTAAACCCTCAGGGTTTTTCTGGCTACACCTTC. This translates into CASSLNPQGFSGYTF.

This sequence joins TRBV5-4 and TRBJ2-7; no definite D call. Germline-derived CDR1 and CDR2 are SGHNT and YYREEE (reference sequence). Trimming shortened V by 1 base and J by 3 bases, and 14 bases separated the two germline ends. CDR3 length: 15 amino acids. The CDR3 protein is CASSLTIAPNYEQYF. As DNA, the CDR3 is TGTGCCAGCAGCTTGACCATAGCACCTAACTACGAGCAGTACTTC.

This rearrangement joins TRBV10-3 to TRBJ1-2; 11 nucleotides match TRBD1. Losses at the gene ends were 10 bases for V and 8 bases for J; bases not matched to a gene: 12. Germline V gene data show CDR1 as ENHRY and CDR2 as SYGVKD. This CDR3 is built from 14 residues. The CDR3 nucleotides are TGTGCCACAGAGGACAGGGGGCGAGATGGGGGCTACACCTTC. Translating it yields CATEDRGRDGGYTF.

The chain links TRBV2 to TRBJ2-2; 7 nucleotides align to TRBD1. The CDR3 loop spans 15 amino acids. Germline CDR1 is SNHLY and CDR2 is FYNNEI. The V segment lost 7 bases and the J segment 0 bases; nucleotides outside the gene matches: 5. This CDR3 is CASIGTVANTGELFF. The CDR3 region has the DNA TGTGCCAGCATTGGGACAGTGGCGAACACCGGGGAGCTGTTTTTT.

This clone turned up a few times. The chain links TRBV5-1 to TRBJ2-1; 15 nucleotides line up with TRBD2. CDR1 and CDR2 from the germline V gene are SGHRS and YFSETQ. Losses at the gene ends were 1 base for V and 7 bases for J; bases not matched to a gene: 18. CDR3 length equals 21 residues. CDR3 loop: CASSLHGWTSGRAGGRNEQFF. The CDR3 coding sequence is TGCGCCAGCAGCTTGCACGGTTGGACTAGCGGGAGGGCTGGGGGTCGTAATGAGCAGTTCTTC.

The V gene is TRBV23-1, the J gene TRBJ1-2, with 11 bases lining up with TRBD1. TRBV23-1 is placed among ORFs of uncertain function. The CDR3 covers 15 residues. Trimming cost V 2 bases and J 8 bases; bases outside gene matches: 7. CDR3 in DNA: TGCGCCAGCAGTCAAACCGGGACAGGGGGACAAGGCTACACCTTC. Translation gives CASSQTGTGGQGYTF.

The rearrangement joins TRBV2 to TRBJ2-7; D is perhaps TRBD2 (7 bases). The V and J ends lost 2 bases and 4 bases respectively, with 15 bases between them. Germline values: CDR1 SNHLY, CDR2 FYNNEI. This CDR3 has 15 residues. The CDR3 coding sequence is TGTGCCAGCAGTGAATTGGGCGGGGGCGCGTACGAGCAGTACTTC. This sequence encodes CASSELGGGAYEQYF.

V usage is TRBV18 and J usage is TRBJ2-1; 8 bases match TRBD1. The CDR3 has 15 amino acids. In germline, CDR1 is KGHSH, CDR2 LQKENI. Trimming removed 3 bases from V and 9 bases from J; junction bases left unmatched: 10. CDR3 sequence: CASSPGQGNMVEQFF. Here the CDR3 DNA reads TGTGCCAGCTCACCTGGACAGGGAAATATGGTTGAGCAGTTCTTC.

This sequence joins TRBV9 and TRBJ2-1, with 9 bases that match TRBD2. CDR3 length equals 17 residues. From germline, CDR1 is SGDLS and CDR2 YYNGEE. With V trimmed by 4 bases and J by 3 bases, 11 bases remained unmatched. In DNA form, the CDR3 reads TGTGCCAGCAGCCCCTATCTTGGGACTAGCCACTACAATGAGCAGTTCTTC. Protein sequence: CASSPYLGTSHYNEQFF.

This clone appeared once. CDR3 loop: CASSSGQGYYGYTF. The CDR3 DNA reads as TGCGCCAGCAGCTCAGGACAGGGGTACTATGGCTACACCTTC. The J gene is TRBJ1-2, the V gene TRBV5-1; TRBD1 matches 9 bases. V was clipped by 3 bases and J by 3 bases; unmatched bases: 3. This CDR3 is 14 amino acids long. The germline gives CDR1 SGHRS, CDR2 YFSETQ.

For the CDR3, the DNA is TGTGCCAGTAGTTTGGCAGTCTCCTACGAGCAGTACTTC. It translates to CASSLAVSYEQYF. The chain carries TRBV19 and TRBJ2-7; D gene ambiguous. Germline loops: CDR1 LNHDA, CDR2 SQIVND (reference sequence). Trimming took 5 bases from V and 0 from J, leaving 8 bases between them. The CDR3 runs 13 residues.

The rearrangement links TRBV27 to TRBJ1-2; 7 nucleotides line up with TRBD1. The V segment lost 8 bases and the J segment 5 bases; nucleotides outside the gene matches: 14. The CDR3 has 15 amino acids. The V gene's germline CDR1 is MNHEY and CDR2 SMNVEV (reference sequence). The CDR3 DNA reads TGTGCCAGCCGGTTCAGGGGGACGGGATCTTATGGCTACACCTTC. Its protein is CASRFRGTGSYGYTF.

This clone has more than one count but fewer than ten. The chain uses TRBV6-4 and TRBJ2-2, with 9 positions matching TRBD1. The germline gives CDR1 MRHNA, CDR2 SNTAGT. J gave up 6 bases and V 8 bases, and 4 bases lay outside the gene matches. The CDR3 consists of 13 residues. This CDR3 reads CASGTGLAGELFF. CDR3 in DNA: TGTGCCAGCGGGACAGGGTTGGCCGGGGAGCTGTTTTTT.

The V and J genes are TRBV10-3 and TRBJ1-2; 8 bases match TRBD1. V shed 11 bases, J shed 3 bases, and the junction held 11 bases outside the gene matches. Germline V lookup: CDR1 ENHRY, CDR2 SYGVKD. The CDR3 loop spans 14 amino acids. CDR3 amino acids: CAAQTGEVDYGYTF. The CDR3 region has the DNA TGTGCCGCGCAGACAGGGGAAGTTGACTATGGCTACACCTTC.

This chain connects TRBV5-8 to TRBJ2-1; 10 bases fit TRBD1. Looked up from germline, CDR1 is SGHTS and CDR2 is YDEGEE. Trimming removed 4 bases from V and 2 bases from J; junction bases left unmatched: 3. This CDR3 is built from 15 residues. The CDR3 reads CASSPGQGPYNEQFF. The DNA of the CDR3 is TGTGCCAGCAGCCCGGGACAGGGGCCCTACAATGAGCAGTTCTTC.

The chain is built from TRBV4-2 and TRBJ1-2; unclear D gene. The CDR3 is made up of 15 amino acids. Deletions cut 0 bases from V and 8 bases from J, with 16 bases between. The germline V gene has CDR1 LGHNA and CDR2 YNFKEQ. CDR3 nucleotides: TGTGCCAGCAGCCAAGATTCGATGGAGGTGGAGGGCTACACCTTC. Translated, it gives CASSQDSMEVEGYTF.

The CDR3 DNA reads TGCGCCAGCAGCTTCCTAAGCGGGCCCTACAATGAGCAGTTCTTC. Its protein product is CASSFLSGPYNEQFF. This rearrangement joins TRBV5-1 to TRBJ2-1; the D gene is possibly TRBD2 (6 bases). Germline assignment: CDR1 SGHRS and CDR2 YFSETQ. The CDR3 sequence is 15 residues long. With 2 bases removed from V and 2 bases from J, the gap between germline ends came to 11 bases.

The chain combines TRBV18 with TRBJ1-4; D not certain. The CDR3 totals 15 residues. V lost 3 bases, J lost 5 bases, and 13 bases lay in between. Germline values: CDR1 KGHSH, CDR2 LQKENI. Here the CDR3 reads CASSPREQMNEKLFF. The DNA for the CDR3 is TGTGCCAGCTCACCGCGGGAACAGATGAATGAAAAACTGTTTTTT.